The following is a T cell receptor (beta chain) sequence with its context. The germline gives CDR1 MDHEN, CDR2 SYDVKM. The CDR3 sequence is 13 residues long. V was cut by 8 bases and J by 7 bases, with 17 bases left in between. Into every PCR, synthetic TCR analog templates were spiked. The assay was immunoSEQ multiplex PCR, and TCRdb's table has in-frame clones only and misses some. The sample records about 130,000 clones, about 81% being singletons. The data belong to a study of PD-L1 blockade in urothelial cancer. Background on the study: A median blood sample held about 150,000 T cells and 75,000 to 85,000 unique TCRs.

The time point here: pretreatment peripheral blood. Sequenced material: PBMCs, taken around atezolizumab (anti-PD-L1) treatment. This receptor was taken from a man in his fifties with urothelial cancer. The chain carries TRBV28 and TRBJ1-1, with D possibly matching TRBD1 (6 bases). The DNA of the CDR3 is TGTGCCAGCGGCGAGACAGGAGCCGTTGAAGCTTTCTTT. This gives the protein CASGETGAVEAFF.